The 20 T cell receptor beta chains listed next were all sequenced from one sample in a study of Ad26.COV2.S vaccination and SARS-CoV-2 variants. The protocol was immunoSEQ multiplex PCR, while the TCRdb copy is restricted to in-frame clones and leaves out a portion. The sample has some 350,000 clones, roughly 85% seen once; the top ten hold 3.3%. The treatment denotes: roughly 19 received Ad26.COV2.S at low or high dose, single or two shots; about 5 received placebo; per-sample allocation not given. Specimen acquisition occurred on day 63 following the initial vaccine or placebo injection. The sequences come from peripheral blood, collected in a trial of Ad26.COV2.S vaccine versus placebo. Source of these receptors: a person between 18 and 65 years old who received the Ad26.COV2.S COVID-19 vaccine or a placebo.

V usage is TRBV6-2 or TRBV6-3 and J usage is TRBJ2-2; 12 nucleotides match TRBD2. The CDR3 is 13 amino acids. From germline, CDR1 is MNHEY and CDR2 SVGEGT. With 6 bases clipped from V and 13 bases from J, the junction kept 6 bases outside the gene matches. This chain's CDR3 is CASSIGLAGLLFF. In nucleotides, the CDR3 is TGTGCCAGCAGCATCGGACTAGCGGGGTTGCTGTTTTTT.

The CDR3 DNA reads TGTGCCAGCAGCCGACAGGGGATAACCTCCTACAATGAGCAGTTCTTC. This gives the protein CASSRQGITSYNEQFF. J is TRBJ2-1 and V is TRBV5-8; 8 bases match TRBD1. Germline V CDR1 and CDR2: SGHTS, YDEGEE. V dropped 4 bases and J dropped 0; count of bases not matched to a gene: 6. This CDR3 is 16 amino acids long.

The rearrangement joins TRBV5-1 to TRBJ2-1; D uncertain. Trimming left V 0 bases short and J 5 bases short, with 6 bases between. The CDR3 totals 13 residues. Germline V lookup: CDR1 SGHRS, CDR2 YFSETQ. CDR3 sequence reads: CASSLAPNNEQFF. The CDR3 bases are TGCGCCAGCAGCTTGGCCCCGAACAATGAGCAGTTCTTC.

This CDR3 reads CASSLDGSAYEQYF. The CDR3 coding sequence is TGTGCCAGCAGCTTAGATGGTTCAGCCTACGAGCAGTACTTC. V is TRBV11-2 and J is TRBJ2-7; D not certain. The CDR3 length is 14 residues. V lost 0 bases to trimming and J lost 2 bases, with 8 bases between them. Germline V gene lookup returns CDR1 SGHAT and CDR2 FQNNGV.

The chain combines TRBV19 with TRBJ1-4, with D possibly being TRBD1 (6 bases). Deletions cut 3 bases from V and 7 bases from J, with 15 bases between. The length of the CDR3 is 15 residues. Germline CDR1 reads LNHDA; CDR2 reads SQIVND (reference sequence). CDR3: CASSIPSQGGEKLFF. The CDR3 DNA follows: TGTGCCAGTAGTATCCCCTCACAGGGTGGTGAAAAACTGTTTTTT.

This clone was picked up one time. This rearrangement joins TRBV3-1 (or the pseudogene TRBV3-2) to TRBJ1-6; D is unclear. Per germline, CDR1 LGHDT and CDR2 YNNKEL (reference sequence). CDR3 size: 16 residues. Trimming removed 3 bases at V and 5 bases at J, with 14 bases between. In nucleotides, the CDR3 is TGTGCCAGCAGCCAGCCCTTAGGCCTTAATAATTCACCCCTCCACTTT. This gives the protein CASSQPLGLNNSPLHF.

V and J are TRBV28 and TRBJ1-1; D might be TRBD1 (5 bases). CDR1 and CDR2 from the germline V gene are MDHEN and SYDVKM. CDR3 length equals 13 residues. Trimming took 7 bases from V and 5 from J, leaving 14 bases between them. The CDR3 DNA is TGTGCCAGCATATCATGGGGGAGGACTGAAGCTTTCTTT. Its protein is CASISWGRTEAFF.

The chain links TRBV12-3 or TRBV12-4 to TRBJ1-1; the D is unclear. Deletions cut 3 bases from V and 0 bases from J, with 5 bases between. The CDR3 sequence is 13 residues long. The CDR3 is CASSLTMNTEAFF. The CDR3, as DNA: TGTGCCAGCAGTTTGACGATGAACACTGAAGCTTTCTTT.

The V call is TRBV6-6, the J call TRBJ1-2; no reliable D call. Per the germline V gene, CDR1 is MNHNY and CDR2 is SVGAGI (reference sequence). This CDR3 has 14 residues. Between the trimmed V and J ends, which lost 3 bases and 3 bases, there was a span of 11 bases. The CDR3, as DNA: TGTGCCAGCAGTTATGATGGGTACGACTATGGCTACACCTTC. It translates to CASSYDGYDYGYTF.

The gene calls are TRBV6-1 and TRBJ1-5, with D tentatively TRBD1 (5 bases). The germline V gene encodes CDR1 MNHNS and CDR2 SASEGT. The CDR3 consists of 15 residues. With 2 bases removed from V and 7 bases from J, the gap between germline ends came to 15 bases. Here the CDR3 reads CASSEFGGVGQPQHF. The CDR3 bases are TGTGCCAGCAGTGAATTCGGAGGGGTAGGGCAGCCCCAGCATTTT.

The chain has TRBV9 and TRBJ2-5; TRBD1 aligns across 8 bases. This CDR3 has 14 amino acids. V was pared by 0 bases and J by 5 bases, with 3 bases of the junction left unmatched. Germline-derived CDR1 and CDR2 are SGDLS and YYNGEE. The CDR3 coding sequence is TGTGCCAGCAGCGTAGACAGGGGGGTGGAGACCCAGTACTTC. Its protein is CASSVDRGVETQYF.

The rearrangement uses TRBV19 and TRBJ2-1; 7 bases map to TRBD2. Germline CDR1 LNHDA, CDR2 SQIVND (reference sequence). This CDR3 region has 15 residues. The J segment lost 7 bases and the V segment lost 2 bases, leaving 8 bases of the junction unmatched. The CDR3 sequence: CASSILGEGRNEQFF. In DNA, the CDR3 is TGTGCCAGTAGTATACTGGGGGAGGGCCGTAATGAGCAGTTCTTC.

The J gene is TRBJ1-2, the V gene TRBV3-1 (or the pseudogene TRBV3-2), with D maybe TRBD1 (5 bases). The V gene lost 4 bases and the J gene lost 4 bases, with 13 bases spanning the gap. From germline, CDR1 is LGHDT and CDR2 YNNKEL (reference sequence). The CDR3 totals 14 residues. The CDR3 protein is CASSPWRGGYGYTF. As DNA, the CDR3 is TGTGCCAGCAGCCCCTGGAGGGGCGGCTATGGCTACACCTTC.

The chain recombines TRBV19 with TRBJ2-5, with 8 bases aligning to TRBD2. Germline values: CDR1 LNHDA, CDR2 SQIVND (reference sequence). J gave up 2 bases and V 5 bases, and 7 bases lay outside the gene matches. This CDR3 is 15 amino acids long. The CDR3 loop is CASSRGGTTQETQYF. The CDR3 DNA is TGTGCCAGTAGTCGCGGGGGGACTACGCAAGAGACCCAGTACTTC.

V gene TRBV12-3 or TRBV12-4 combines with J gene TRBJ1-2; 8 bases agree with TRBD1. The CDR3 has 13 residues. Trimming cost V 6 bases and J 8 bases; bases outside gene matches: 8. The CDR3 region has the DNA TGTGCCAGCAGCTTGGGGACAGGTACAGGCTACACCTTC. It yields the protein CASSLGTGTGYTF.

This clone was picked up a small number of times. The chain has TRBV3-1 (or the pseudogene TRBV3-2) and TRBJ1-2; D is possibly TRBD1 (5 bases). The CDR3 extends over 11 amino acids. CDR1 is LGHDT and CDR2 is YNNKEL in the germline V gene (reference sequence). Between the trimmed V and J ends, which lost 3 bases and 7 bases, there was a span of 6 bases. CDR3: CASSHRGGYTF. The CDR3 region has the DNA TGTGCCAGCAGCCATAGGGGTGGCTACACCTTC.

This clone was seen more than once but under ten times. The genes are TRBV5-1 and TRBJ1-2; TRBD1 is a possible D gene (6 bases). The CDR3 extends over 16 amino acids. V lost 4 bases, J lost 3 bases, and 19 bases lay in between. CDR1 is SGHRS, CDR2 YFSETQ, per germline. Here the CDR3 reads CASSPLQGRGDYGYTF. As DNA, the CDR3 is TGCGCCAGCAGCCCTCTACAGGGAAGGGGCGACTATGGCTACACCTTC.

This clone was found once. The chain links TRBV30 to TRBJ1-2; 11 bases are shared with TRBD1. CDR3 length: 16 residues. The germline V gene has CDR1 GTSNPN and CDR2 SVGIG (reference sequence). V shed 3 bases and J 1 base; nucleotides not matched to a gene: 7. The CDR3 DNA sequence: TGTGCCTGGAGGGACGGACAGGGGGCTTATAACTATGGCTACACCTTC. Encoded protein: CAWRDGQGAYNYGYTF.

The chain uses TRBV9 and TRBJ2-5; 15 bases are a match to TRBD2. The trim removed 4 bases at V and 3 bases at J, leaving 4 bases unmatched. The CDR3 extends over 16 amino acids. CDR1 is SGDLS, CDR2 YYNGEE, per germline. The CDR3 nucleotides are TGTGCCAGCAGCCTAGGACTAGCGGGGGGGAAAGAGACCCAGTACTTC. This translates into CASSLGLAGGKETQYF.

This sequence joins TRBV18 and TRBJ2-3; D is unresolved. V shed 8 bases and J shed 0 bases, with 3 bases lying between them. The germline gives CDR1 KGHSH, CDR2 LQKENI. The CDR3 spans 11 residues. The CDR3, as DNA: TGTGCCAGCCTTAGCACAGATACGCAGTATTTT. Its protein is CASLSTDTQYF. Supplemented by reference TRBV18 and TRBJ2-3, the full variable domain reads NAGVMQNPRHLVRRRGQEARLRCSPMKGHSHVYWYRQLPEEGLKFMVYLQKENIIDESGMPKERFSAEFPKEGPSILRIQQVVRGDSAAYFCASLSTDTQYFGPGTRLTVL.